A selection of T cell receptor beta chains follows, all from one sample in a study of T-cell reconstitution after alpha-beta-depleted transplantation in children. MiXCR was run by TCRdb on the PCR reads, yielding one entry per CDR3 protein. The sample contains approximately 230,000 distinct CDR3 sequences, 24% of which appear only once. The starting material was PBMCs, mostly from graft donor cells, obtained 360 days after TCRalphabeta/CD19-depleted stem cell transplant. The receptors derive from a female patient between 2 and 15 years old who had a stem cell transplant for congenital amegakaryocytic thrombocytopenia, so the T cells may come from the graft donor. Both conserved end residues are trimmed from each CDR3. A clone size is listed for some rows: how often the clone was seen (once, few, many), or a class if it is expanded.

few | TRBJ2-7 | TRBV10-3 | AIRPGTGTSYEQY
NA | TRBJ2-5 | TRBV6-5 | ASSYPEGGQETQY
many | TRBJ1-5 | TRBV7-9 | ASSLDVPAGGPAQH
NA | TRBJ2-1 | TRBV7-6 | ASSLADNEQF
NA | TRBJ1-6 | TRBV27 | ASGMPLH
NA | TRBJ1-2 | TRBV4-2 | ASSQDFSGPANYGYT
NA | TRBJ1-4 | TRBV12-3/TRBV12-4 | ASSSDGPSLF
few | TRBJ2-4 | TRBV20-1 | SGVAKNIQY
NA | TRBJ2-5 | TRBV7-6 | ASSLVGTYKETQY
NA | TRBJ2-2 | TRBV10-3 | AISDTGSNTGELF
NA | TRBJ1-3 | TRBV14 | ASSHPTALVRNTIY
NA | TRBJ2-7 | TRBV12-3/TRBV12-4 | ASSPRQGNSYEQY
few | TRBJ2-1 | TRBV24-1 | ATSDNGRNEQF
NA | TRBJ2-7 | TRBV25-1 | ASRGGGRAQY
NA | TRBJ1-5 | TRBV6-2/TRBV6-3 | ASSQQSNQPQH
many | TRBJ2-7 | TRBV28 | ASSPPGSYEQY
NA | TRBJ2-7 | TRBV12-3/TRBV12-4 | ASSFILNSYEQY
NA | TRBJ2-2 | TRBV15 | ATSGYHTGELF
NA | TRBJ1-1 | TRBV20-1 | SASRRVDTEAF
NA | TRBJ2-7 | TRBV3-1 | ASSRGFGSYEQY
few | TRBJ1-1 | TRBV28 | ASSLWAATNTEAF
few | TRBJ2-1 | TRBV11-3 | ASSTRGAYNEQF
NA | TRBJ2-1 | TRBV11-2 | ASSLSHYNEQF
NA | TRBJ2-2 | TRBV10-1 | ASRTGDTGELF
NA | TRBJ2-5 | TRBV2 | ASSRTGGQY
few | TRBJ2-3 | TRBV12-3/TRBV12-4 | ASSLAQRGRGDTQY
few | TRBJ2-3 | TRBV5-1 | ASSSLAGGPDTQY
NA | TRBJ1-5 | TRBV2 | ASSVNMRYQPQH
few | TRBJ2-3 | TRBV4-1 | ASSASGGGLAGGTSTDTQY
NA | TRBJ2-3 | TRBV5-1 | ASSSSGLADTQY
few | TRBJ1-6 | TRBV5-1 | ASSLEGTRNSPLH
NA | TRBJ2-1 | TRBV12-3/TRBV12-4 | ASSLAGGHNEQF
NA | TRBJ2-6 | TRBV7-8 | ASSQRNSGANVLT
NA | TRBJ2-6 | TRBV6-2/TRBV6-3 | ASSQISGANVLT
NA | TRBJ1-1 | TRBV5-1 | ASSLGRGSTEAF
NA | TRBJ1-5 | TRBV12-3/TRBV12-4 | ASSLTPIYSNQPQH
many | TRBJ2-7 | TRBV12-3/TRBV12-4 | ASTLSGRLSYEQY
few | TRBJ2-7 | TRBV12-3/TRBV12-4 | ASSLGRRRDEQY
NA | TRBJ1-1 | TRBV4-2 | ASSQAPPRATEAF
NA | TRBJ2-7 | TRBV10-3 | ATRGGVEQY
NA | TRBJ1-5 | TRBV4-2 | ASSQGKPKDGNQPQH
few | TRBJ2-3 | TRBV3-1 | ASSQVGGSTDTQY
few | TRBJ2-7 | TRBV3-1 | ASSQEIQIIYEQY
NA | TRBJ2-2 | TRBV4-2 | ASSQANLLAGGGGELF
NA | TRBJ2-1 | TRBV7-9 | ASSLGLNEEF